This TCR beta chain was recorded in a study of immune evolution from preneoplasia to lung adenocarcinoma. Between about 2014 and 2018, patients underwent resection in Japan or China. The table came from immunoSEQ multiplex PCR; TCRdb's copy has only in-frame clones and leaves some out. The sample carries approximately 26,000 clones, roughly 70% recorded once. Concerning this clone itself: Its antigen is unknown. At one of its ends the junction is not consistent with the germline gene, which may arise from a read error.

Points from the study as a whole: Normal lung had highest clonality; later lesions appeared denser, more diverse. Normal lung had the highest top T cell clone frequencies.

The CDR3 loop spans 15 amino acids. The V gene's germline CDR1 is WSHSY and CDR2 SAAADI. V is TRBV10-2 and J is TRBJ1-5; D gene unclear. The sequence came from a person aged 55 to 75 with invasive lung adenocarcinoma. Some clones in this sample may be carry-over from other donors' samples. The sequencing sample was made of FFPE invasive lung adenocarcinoma tissue. The CDR3 sequence: CASSAGVWGNQPQHF. The CDR3, as DNA: TGCGCCAGTAGTGCCGGGGTGTGGGGCAATCAGCCCCAGCATTTT.